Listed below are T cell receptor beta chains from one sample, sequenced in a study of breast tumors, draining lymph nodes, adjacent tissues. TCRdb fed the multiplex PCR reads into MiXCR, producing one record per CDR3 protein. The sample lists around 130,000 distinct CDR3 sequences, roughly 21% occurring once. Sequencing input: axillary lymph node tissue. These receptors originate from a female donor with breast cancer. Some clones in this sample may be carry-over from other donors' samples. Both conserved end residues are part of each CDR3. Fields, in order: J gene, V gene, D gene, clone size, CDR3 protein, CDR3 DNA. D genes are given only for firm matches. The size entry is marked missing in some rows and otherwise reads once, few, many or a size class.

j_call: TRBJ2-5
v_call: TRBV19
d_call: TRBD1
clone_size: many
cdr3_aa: CASSTGGFLETQYF
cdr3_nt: TGTGCCTCCAGCACAGGGGGTTTTTTAGAGACCCAGTACTTC

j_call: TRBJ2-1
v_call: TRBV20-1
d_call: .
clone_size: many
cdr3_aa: CSARDPTQGTNNEQFF
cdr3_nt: TGCAGTGCTAGAGACCCCACACAGGGTACGAACAATGAGCAGTTCTTC

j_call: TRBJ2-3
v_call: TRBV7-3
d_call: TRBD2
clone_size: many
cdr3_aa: CASSERGGLGTDTQYF
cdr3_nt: TGTGCCAGCAGCGAGCGGGGGGGTCTAGGCACAGATACGCAGTATTTT

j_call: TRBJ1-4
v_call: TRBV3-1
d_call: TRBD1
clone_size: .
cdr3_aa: CASSQALGQGGESEKLFF
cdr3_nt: TGTGCCAGCAGCCAAGCTCTAGGACAGGGAGGCGAAAGTGAAAAACTGTTTTTT

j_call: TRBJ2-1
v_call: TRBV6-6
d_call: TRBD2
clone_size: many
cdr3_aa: CASMEKREGNEQFF
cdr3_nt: TGTGCCAGCATGGAAAAGCGGGAGGGAAATGAGCAGTTCTTC

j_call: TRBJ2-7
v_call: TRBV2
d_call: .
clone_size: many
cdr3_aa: CASGGPILHEQYF
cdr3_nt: TGTGCCAGCGGGGGACCCATTCTCCACGAGCAGTACTTC

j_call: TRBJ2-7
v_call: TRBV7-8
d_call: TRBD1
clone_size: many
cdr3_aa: CASSLAGTGDPPDHEQYF
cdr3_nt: TGTGCCAGCAGCTTAGCTGGGACAGGGGACCCTCCGGACCACGAGCAGTACTTC

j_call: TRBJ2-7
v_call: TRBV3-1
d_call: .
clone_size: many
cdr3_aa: CASRFTSSDGEQYF
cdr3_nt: TGTGCCAGCAGATTCACTAGTTCGGATGGGGAGCAGTACTTC

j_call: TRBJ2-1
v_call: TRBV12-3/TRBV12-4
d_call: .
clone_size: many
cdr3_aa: CASSSGTQQFF
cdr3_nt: TGTGCCAGCAGTTCCGGGACCCAGCAGTTCTTC

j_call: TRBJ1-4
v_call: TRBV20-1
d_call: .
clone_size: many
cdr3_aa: CSARDRDSFPEKLFF
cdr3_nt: TGCAGTGCTAGAGACCGAGACAGTTTCCCTGAAAAACTGTTTTTT

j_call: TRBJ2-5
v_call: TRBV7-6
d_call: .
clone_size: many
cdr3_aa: CASSPWAGDSWEETQYF
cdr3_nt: TGTGCCAGCAGCCCGTGGGCAGGCGATTCTTGGGAAGAGACCCAGTACTTC

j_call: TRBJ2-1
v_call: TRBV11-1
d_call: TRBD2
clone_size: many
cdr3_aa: CASSSLATFNEQFF
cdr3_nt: TGTGCCAGCAGCTCACTAGCGACCTTCAATGAGCAGTTCTTC

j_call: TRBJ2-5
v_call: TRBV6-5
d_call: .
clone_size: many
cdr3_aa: CASRNTHQETQYF
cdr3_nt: TGTGCCAGCAGAAACACACACCAAGAGACCCAGTACTTC

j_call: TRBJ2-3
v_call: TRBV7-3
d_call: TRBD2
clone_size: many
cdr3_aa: CASSNGPGGVGDTQYF
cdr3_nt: TGTGCCAGCAGCAACGGCCCGGGAGGAGTGGGAGATACGCAGTATTTT

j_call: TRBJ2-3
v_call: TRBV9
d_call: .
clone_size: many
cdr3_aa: CASSVDRADTQYF
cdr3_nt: TGTGCCAGCAGCGTAGATAGGGCAGATACGCAGTATTTT

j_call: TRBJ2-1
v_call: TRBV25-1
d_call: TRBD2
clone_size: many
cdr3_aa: CASSVSGVYNEQFF
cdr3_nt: TGTGCCAGCAGTGTTAGCGGGGTCTACAATGAGCAGTTCTTC

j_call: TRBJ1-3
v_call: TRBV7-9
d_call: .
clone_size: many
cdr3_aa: CASSLVSLRNGNTIYF
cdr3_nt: TGTGCCAGCAGCTTAGTCAGTTTGAGGAATGGAAACACCATATATTTT

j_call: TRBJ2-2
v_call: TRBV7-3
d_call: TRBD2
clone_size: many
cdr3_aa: CASSARGDTGELFF
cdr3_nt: TGTGCCAGCAGCGCCCGGGGGGACACCGGGGAGCTGTTTTTT

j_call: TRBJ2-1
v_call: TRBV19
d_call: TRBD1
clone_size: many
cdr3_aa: CASSMTGVHNEQFF
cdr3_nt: TGTGCCAGTAGTATGACAGGGGTGCACAATGAGCAGTTCTTC

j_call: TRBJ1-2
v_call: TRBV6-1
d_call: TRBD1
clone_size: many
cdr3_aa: CASTRGGTGATGGRGYTF
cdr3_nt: TGTGCCAGCACCAGAGGGGGCACAGGGGCCACGGGAGGGAGAGGCTACACCTTC

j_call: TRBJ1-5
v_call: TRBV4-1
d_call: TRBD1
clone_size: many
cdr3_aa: CASSQDTGTGTPPAQHF
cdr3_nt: TGCGCCAGCAGCCAAGATACCGGGACAGGGACGCCCCCGGCCCAGCATTTT

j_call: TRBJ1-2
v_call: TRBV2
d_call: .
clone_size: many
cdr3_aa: CASTLSYGYTF
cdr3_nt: TGTGCCAGCACCCTCTCTTATGGCTACACCTTC

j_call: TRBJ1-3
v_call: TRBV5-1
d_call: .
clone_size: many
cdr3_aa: CASSFSRVFSGNTIYF
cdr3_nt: TGCGCCAGCAGCTTCTCCAGGGTTTTCTCTGGAAACACCATATATTTT

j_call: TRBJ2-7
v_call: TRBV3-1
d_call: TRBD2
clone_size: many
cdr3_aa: CASRGGWGSSYEQYF
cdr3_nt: TGTGCCAGCAGGGGAGGGTGGGGAAGCTCCTACGAGCAGTACTTC

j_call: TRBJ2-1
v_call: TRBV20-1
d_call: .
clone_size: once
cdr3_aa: CSASLGTIYDEQSF
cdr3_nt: TGCAGTGCTAGTTTGGGAACGATATACGATGAGCAGTCCTTC

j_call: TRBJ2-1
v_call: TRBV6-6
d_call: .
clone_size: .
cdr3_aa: CASSILGGGAGEQFF
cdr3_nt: .

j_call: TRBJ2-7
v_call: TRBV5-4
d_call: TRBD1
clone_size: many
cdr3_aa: CASSLGPGQTYEQYF
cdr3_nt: TGTGCCAGCAGCTTGGGCCCGGGACAGACCTACGAGCAGTACTTC

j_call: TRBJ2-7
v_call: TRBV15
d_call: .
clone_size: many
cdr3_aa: CATSRDRGAYEQYF
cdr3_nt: TGTGCCACCAGCAGAGATCGAGGGGCCTACGAGCAGTACTTC

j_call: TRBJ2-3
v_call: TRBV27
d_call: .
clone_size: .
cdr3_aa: CASSLESVPSTDTQYF
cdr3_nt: TGTGCCAGCAGTTTAGAAAGCGTCCCTAGCACAGATACGCAGTATTTT

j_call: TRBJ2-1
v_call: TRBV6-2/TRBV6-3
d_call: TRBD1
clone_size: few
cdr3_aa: CASSLAGTGGFDEQFF
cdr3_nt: TGTGCCAGCAGCCTCGCCGGGACAGGCGGGTTCGATGAGCAGTTCTTC

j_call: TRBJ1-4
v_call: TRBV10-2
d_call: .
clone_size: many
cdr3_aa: CASSESGEREKLFF
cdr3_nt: TGCGCCAGCAGTGAGTCAGGGGAGAGGGAAAAACTGTTTTTT

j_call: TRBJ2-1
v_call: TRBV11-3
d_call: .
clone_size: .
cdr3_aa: CASSSTYNEQFF
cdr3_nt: TGTGCCAGCAGCTCTACTTACAATGAGCAGTTCTTC

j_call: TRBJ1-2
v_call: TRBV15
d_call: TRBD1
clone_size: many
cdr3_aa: CATRGVTRQGEATYGYTF
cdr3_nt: TGTGCCACCAGAGGGGTTACACGACAGGGGGAAGCCACCTATGGCTACACCTTC

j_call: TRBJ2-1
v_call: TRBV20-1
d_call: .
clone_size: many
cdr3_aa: CSARIETRNEQFF
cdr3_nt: TGCAGTGCTAGAATTGAGACCAGAAATGAGCAGTTCTTC

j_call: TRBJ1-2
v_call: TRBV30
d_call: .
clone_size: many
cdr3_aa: CAWSTGGVIYGYTF
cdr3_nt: TGTGCCTGGAGTACGGGAGGGGTGATCTATGGCTACACCTTC

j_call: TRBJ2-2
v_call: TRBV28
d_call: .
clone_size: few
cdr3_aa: CASSLGGLTDAGELFF
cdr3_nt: TGTGCCAGCAGTTTGGGGGGACTCACGGATGCCGGGGAGCTGTTTTTT

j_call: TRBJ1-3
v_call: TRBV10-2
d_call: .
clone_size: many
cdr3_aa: CASSRGSNSGNTIYF
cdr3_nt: TGCGCCAGTTCTCGAGGATCCAACTCTGGAAACACCATATATTTT

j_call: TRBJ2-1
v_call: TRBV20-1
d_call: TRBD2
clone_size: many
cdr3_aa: CSASPSRPGLSRSYNEQFF
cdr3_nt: TGCAGTGCTAGTCCCTCTCGTCCGGGACTATCACGCTCCTACAATGAGCAGTTCTTC

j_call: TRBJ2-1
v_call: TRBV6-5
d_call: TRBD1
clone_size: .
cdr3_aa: CASTGTVYNEQSF
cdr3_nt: TGTGCCAGCACCGGGACAGTCTACAATGAGCAGTCCTTC

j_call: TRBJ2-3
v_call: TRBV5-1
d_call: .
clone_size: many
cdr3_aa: CACQPGVVSTDTQYF
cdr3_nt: TGCGCCTGCCAACCTGGGGTCGTAAGCACAGATACGCAGTATTTT

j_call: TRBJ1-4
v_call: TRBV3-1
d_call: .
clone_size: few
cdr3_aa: CASSQGIGSFNEKLFF
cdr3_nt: TGTGCCAGCAGCCAAGGGATCGGCAGCTTTAATGAAAAACTGTTTTTT

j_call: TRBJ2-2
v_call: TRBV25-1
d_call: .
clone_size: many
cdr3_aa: CASRPGGLNTGELFF
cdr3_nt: TGTGCCAGCAGGCCCGGGGGATTGAACACCGGGGAGCTGTTTTTT

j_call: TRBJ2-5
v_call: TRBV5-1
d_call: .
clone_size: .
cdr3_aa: CASSLGSSQETQYF
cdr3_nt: TGCGCCAGCAGCTTGGGATCCAGCCAAGAGACCCAGTACTTC